Listed below are T cell receptor beta chains from one sample, sequenced in a study of shared clonotypes between healthy human individuals. The repertoire was sequenced with immunoSEQ multiplex PCR; TCRdb's copy has only in-frame clones and lacks some. The repertoire includes over 2 million clones, 92% of them detected once, and 0.37% sits in the top ten. The sequencing sample was made of naive CD4+ T cells from PBMCs. The receptors derive from a man aged 18 to 29 in good health. Some clones in this sample may be carry-over from other donors' samples. CDR3s include the opening cysteine and the closing phenylalanine or tryptophan. Fields, in order: J gene, V gene, clone size, D gene, CDR3 DNA, CDR3 protein. D genes are given only for firm matches. Clone size, where shown, is once, few, many, or a class for clones that have expanded.

TRBJ2-3 TRBV18 NA NA TGTGCCAGCTCACCACCGGAGGGAAATACGCAGTATTTT CASSPPEGNTQYF
TRBJ1-5 TRBV6-5 NA NA TGTGCCAGCAGTTACTTGGGCCAGAATCAGCCCCAGCATTTT CASSYLGQNQPQHF
TRBJ2-7 TRBV2 NA NA TGTGCCAGCAGTTGGGGACAATCCTACGAGCAGTACTTC CASSWGQSYEQYF
TRBJ1-1 TRBV5-1 NA NA TGCGCCAGCAGCTTGGATATCCCGCAGGGGAATGAAGCTTTCTTT CASSLDIPQGNEAFF
TRBJ1-3 TRBV6-5 NA NA TGTGCCAGCAGTTCGGGACGGATCTCTGGAAACACCATATATTTT CASSSGRISGNTIYF
TRBJ1-2 TRBV6-4 NA TRBD1 TGTGCCAGCAGCCAGACAGGGACAGCTACTAACTATGGCTACACCTTC CASSQTGTATNYGYTF
TRBJ2-3 TRBV5-4 NA TRBD1 TGTGCCAGCAGCACGGCGCAGGGGGCTGCAGATACGCAGTATTTT CASSTAQGAADTQYF
TRBJ2-2 TRBV7-3 NA NA TGTGCCAGCAGCTTACAATCCTACGCCCAATCGAACACCGGGGAGCTGTTTTTT CASSLQSYAQSNTGELFF
TRBJ2-7 TRBV7-3 NA TRBD2 TGTGCCAGCAGCTTGGCCCCAGCGGGAACCTACGAGCAGTACTTC CASSLAPAGTYEQYF
TRBJ2-1 TRBV7-2 once NA TGTGCGGCGTCGGGTAGACGTCTTACGGGGACCGACAATGAGCAGTTCTTC CAASGRRLTGTDNEQFF
TRBJ2-1 TRBV5-1 NA TRBD2 TGCGCCAGCAGCCCGAACCCTAGCGGGAGTGCCCCGTCCTACAATGAGCAGTTCTTC CASSPNPSGSAPSYNEQFF
TRBJ2-1 TRBV2 NA TRBD2 TGTGCCAGCAGTGGGGGACTAAGCTCCTACAATGAGCAGTTCTTC CASSGGLSSYNEQFF
TRBJ1-4 TRBV5-1 NA TRBD1 TGCGCCAGCAGCAGGTACCCGGGACAGGGGGCACCCTGGGATGAAAAACTGTTTTTT CASSRYPGQGAPWDEKLFF
TRBJ2-3 TRBV4-1 NA NA TGCGCCAGCAGCCAAGAGTACGCTCGGGCAGATACGCAGTATTTT CASSQEYARADTQYF
TRBJ1-2 TRBV19 NA TRBD1 TGTGCCAGTAAACCGGGACAGATCTATGGCTACACCTTC CASKPGQIYGYTF
TRBJ2-2 TRBV28 NA NA TGTGCCAGCAGCCCCGCTGGGGGCATCGCGAACACCGGGGAGCTGTTTTTT CASSPAGGIANTGELFF
TRBJ2-2 TRBV5-6 NA TRBD1 TGTGCCAGCAGCTTGGGCGGACAGGGGTTCACCGGGGAGCTGTTTTTT CASSLGGQGFTGELFF
TRBJ2-1 TRBV9 NA TRBD2 TGTGCCAGCAGCCAGGCGGGAGGGTACAATGAGCAGTTCTTC CASSQAGGYNEQFF
TRBJ2-7 TRBV29-1 NA TRBD1 TGCAGCGTTGAGGCCGGGACAGCCTCCTACGAGCAGTACTTC CSVEAGTASYEQYF
TRBJ2-3 TRBV20-1 NA NA TGCAGTGCTATACGGACGCATACGCAGTATTTT CSAIRTHTQYF
TRBJ2-2 TRBV7-3 once TRBD2 TGTGCCAGCAGCTTATCCCTAGCGGGAGGCGTCACCGGGGAGCTGTTTTTT CASSLSLAGGVTGELFF
TRBJ1-5 TRBV29-1 NA TRBD1 TGCAGCGTTGAAGGGAGGGAGGACAGGTCGTCCCATCAGCCCCAGCATTTT CSVEGREDRSSHQPQHF
TRBJ2-7 TRBV7-2 NA TRBD2 TGTGCCAGCAGCACGCTAGCGGGAGGGGTCTACGAGCAGTACTTC CASSTLAGGVYEQYF
TRBJ2-5 TRBV9 NA TRBD2 TGTGCCAGCAGCCCCCGGCTAGCGGGAGAGACCCAGTACTTC CASSPRLAGETQYF
TRBJ2-7 TRBV28 NA NA TGTGCCAGCAGGGACAGCAGCTCCTACGAGCAGTACTTC CASRDSSSYEQYF
TRBJ2-1 TRBV15 once NA TGTGCCACCAAAGCAGCCAGCTCCTACAATGAGCAGTTCTTC CATKAASSYNEQFF
TRBJ2-5 TRBV7-9 NA TRBD1 TGTGCCAGCGAGGACAGGGGTCGAGAGACCCAGTACTTC CASEDRGRETQYF
TRBJ1-2 TRBV18 NA NA TGTGCCAGCTCACCTAGGGATTTTGGCTACACCTTC CASSPRDFGYTF
TRBJ2-3 TRBV5-1 NA NA TGCGCCAGCAGCCCCCTTGATGTGGATACGCAGTATTTT CASSPLDVDTQYF